The following is a T cell receptor beta chain sequence with its context. Its antigen remains unidentified. The sample holds no much larger clone one base away, and base qualities are not on file. This entry comes from a study of PD-1 blockade in classical Hodgkin lymphoma (dated by TCRdb to 2020 to 2022). Looking at the study overall: Nivolumab dosing was 3 mg/kg intravenously every 2 weeks, continuing until either disease progression or unacceptable toxicity. A peripheral blood immune signature of response to PD-1 blockade in classical Hodgkin lymphoma was defined using TCR beta sequencing and CyTOF. The paper as a whole reports these results and caveats: Among trial patients, those achieving complete response had baseline diversity similar to that of newly diagnosed patients, while diversity was significantly lower in partial responders and progressors. The study was limited to a single clinical trial cohort, and causes of repertoire differences, possibly disease activity or prior therapy, remained undefined. Baseline TCR diversity was reported to be lower in newly diagnosed patients than in healthy donors, and even lower in relapsed/refractory patients. Lower diversity was seen in patients whose nivolumab began less than 1 year after ASCT, and these patients were left out of later analyses so that immune reconstitution would not confound the results. By C4D1, a significant rise was seen in CD4+ TCR diversity but not in CD8+ TCR diversity (p=0.0027 vs p=0.16), and the rise was most apparent among complete responders (p=0.02).

This specimen's time point label, per the study, means: cycle 4 day 1 (C4D1), after 6 weeks of nivolumab. All trial patients had relapsed after autologous stem cell transplantation, with cohorts A, B and C differing in prior brentuximab vedotin exposure. The trial cohort included 45 to 65 patients with relapsed/refractory classical Hodgkin lymphoma, and each patient had a best overall response of complete response, partial response or progressive disease. Single-agent nivolumab was administered to trial patients in the multi-cohort phase II CheckMate 205 trial. Best overall response was determined by an independent review committee according to the 2007 International Working Group response criteria. Trial PBMCs were collected immediately before nivolumab initiation (C1D1) and during therapy at cycle 2 day 1 and cycle 4 day 1. Peripheral blood was collected in 8 mL Vacutainer Cell Preparation Tubes, from which PBMCs were isolated by centrifugation and then cryopreserved.

Genomic DNA was extracted with the Qiagen DNeasy kit from unsorted PBMCs and from negatively selected CD4+ and CD8+ fractions. TCR beta CDR3 regions were subjected to amplification by immunoSEQ multiplex PCR with primers that anneal to V and J segments. A synthetic immune receptor repertoire was used to minimize amplification bias, and any residual bias was removed computationally once sequencing was done. Processing in the source paper ran as follows. Custom Python scripts were used to quantify repertoire diversity as the Shannon entropy index. Unsorted, CD4+ and CD8+ repertoires were examined separately, except in combined analyses, for which CD4+ and CD8+ sequences were merged in silico. Clonal expansion was defined as at least a 2-fold frequency increase after treatment relative to C1D1, with a pseudocount of 0.5 for undetected baseline clones. Singleton clones were defined as clones with 0 or 1 copy at C1D1, and non-singleton clones were defined as clones with 2 or more copies. Clones expanded in unsorted samples were annotated as CD4+, CD8+ or unknown by matching protein sequences in sorted samples from the same patient. Wilcoxon tests on paired samples were used to test diversity changes from C1D1 to C4D1. Here the immuneACCESS table is served through TCRdb, limited to in-frame sequences with V and J called. Missing clones are a known gap in these copies; in checked studies unresolved V genes cover under half, and the rest lacks a known reason. V, J and clone size reflect that table, while D and trimming were determined from the DNA. The sample table shows over 85,000 clones, and about nine tenths are seen once. Jointly, the top ten make up 2.5% to 3.5% of the sample.

Reading the germline V gene gives CDR1 SGHTA and CDR2 FQGNSA. V is clipped by 3 bases and J by 6 bases, and the sequence between their germline boundaries is 8 bases long. Counted from cysteine to phenylalanine, this CDR3 has 12 amino acids. The DNA shown is the 36-base CDR3, in frame from base 1. The clonotype comes from a human donor with classical Hodgkin lymphoma. The rearranged segments are TRBV7-2 and TRBJ1-2, with the D gene call left open. Source: peripheral blood mononuclear cells (PBMCs), taken before the fourth cycle of nivolumab. The bases read TGTGCCAGCAGCTTCGATAGGAATGGCTACACCTTC. The translation is CASSFDRNGYTF.